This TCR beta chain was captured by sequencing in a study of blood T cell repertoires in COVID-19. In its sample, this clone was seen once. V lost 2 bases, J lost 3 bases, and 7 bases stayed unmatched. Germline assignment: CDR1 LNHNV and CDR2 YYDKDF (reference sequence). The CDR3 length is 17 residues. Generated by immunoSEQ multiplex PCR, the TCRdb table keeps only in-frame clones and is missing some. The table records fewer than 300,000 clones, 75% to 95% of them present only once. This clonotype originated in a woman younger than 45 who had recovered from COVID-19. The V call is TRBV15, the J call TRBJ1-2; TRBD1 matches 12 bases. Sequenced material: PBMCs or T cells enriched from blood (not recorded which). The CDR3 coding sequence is TGTGCCACCAGCAGAACTCCGGGACAGGGGGCGCACTATGGCTACACCTTC. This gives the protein CATSRTPGQGAHYGYTF.